A selection of T cell receptor beta chains follows, all from one sample in a study of blood T cell repertoires in COVID-19. Using immunoSEQ multiplex PCR, the repertoire was profiled, and TCRdb retains in-frame clones only, with some absent. The table has 150,000 to 200,000 clones, around 82% seen once. Sequenced: peripheral blood. Receptor source: a man in his 60s who had recovered from COVID-19. CDR3s include the opening cysteine and the closing phenylalanine or tryptophan. D genes are given only for firm matches. The size entry is marked missing in some rows and otherwise reads once, few, many or a size class.

CDR3 length: 13; V gene: TRBV5-4; D gene: .; clone size: .; J gene: TRBJ1-1; CDR3 protein: CASSPKGWTEAFF; CDR3 DNA: TGTGCCAGCAGCCCAAAGGGGTGGACTGAAGCTTTCTTT
CDR3 length: 13; V gene: TRBV12-3/TRBV12-4; D gene: .; clone size: .; J gene: TRBJ1-2; CDR3 protein: CASSPRTDYGYTF; CDR3 DNA: TGTGCCAGCAGCCCCCGGACAGACTATGGCTACACCTTC
CDR3 length: 15; V gene: TRBV7-9; D gene: .; clone size: once; J gene: TRBJ1-1; CDR3 protein: CASSPRGGTNTEAFF; CDR3 DNA: TGTGCCAGCAGCCCCCGGGGGGGAACGAACACTGAAGCTTTCTTT
CDR3 length: 16; V gene: TRBV6-1; D gene: .; clone size: .; J gene: TRBJ2-6; CDR3 protein: CASSEATGSGANVLTF; CDR3 DNA: TGTGCCAGCAGTGAAGCAACCGGGTCTGGGGCCAACGTCCTGACTTTC
CDR3 length: 13; V gene: TRBV19; D gene: TRBD1; clone size: .; J gene: TRBJ1-1; CDR3 protein: CASNYRGNTEAFF; CDR3 DNA: TGTGCCAGTAATTACAGGGGAAACACTGAAGCTTTCTTT
CDR3 length: 12; V gene: TRBV28; D gene: .; clone size: .; J gene: TRBJ1-6; CDR3 protein: CASSLTNSPLHF; CDR3 DNA: TGTGCCAGCAGTCTAACGAATTCACCCCTCCACTTT
CDR3 length: 16; V gene: TRBV7-2; D gene: .; clone size: .; J gene: TRBJ1-1; CDR3 protein: CASSVLPPGANTEAFF; CDR3 DNA: TGTGCCAGCAGCGTCCTCCCCCCAGGGGCCAACACTGAAGCTTTCTTT
CDR3 length: 16; V gene: TRBV3-1/TRBV3-2; D gene: TRBD2; clone size: .; J gene: TRBJ2-5; CDR3 protein: CASSQGASGGKTAQYF; CDR3 DNA: TGTGCCAGCAGCCAAGGGGCTAGCGGGGGCAAAACGGCCCAGTACTTC
CDR3 length: 17; V gene: TRBV5-4; D gene: TRBD1; clone size: .; J gene: TRBJ2-7; CDR3 protein: CASSLAEGQGKSYEQYF; CDR3 DNA: TGTGCCAGCAGCTTGGCCGAGGGACAGGGAAAATCCTACGAGCAGTACTTC
CDR3 length: 15; V gene: TRBV16; D gene: .; clone size: .; J gene: TRBJ1-5; CDR3 protein: CASQGQANSNQPQHF; CDR3 DNA: TGTGCCAGCCAGGGTCAGGCGAATAGCAATCAGCCCCAGCATTTT
CDR3 length: 15; V gene: TRBV4-1; D gene: TRBD1; clone size: few; J gene: TRBJ1-2; CDR3 protein: CASSQGSGQGAGYTF; CDR3 DNA: TGCGCCAGCAGCCAAGGCTCGGGACAGGGGGCTGGCTACACCTTC
CDR3 length: 13; V gene: TRBV5-4; D gene: .; clone size: .; J gene: TRBJ2-7; CDR3 protein: CASSPQETYEQYF; CDR3 DNA: TGTGCCAGCAGCCCTCAGGAAACCTACGAGCAGTACTTC
CDR3 length: 14; V gene: TRBV7-3; D gene: .; clone size: .; J gene: TRBJ1-2; CDR3 protein: CASSLNTGNDGYTF; CDR3 DNA: TGTGCCAGCAGCTTAAATACGGGGAATGATGGCTACACCTTC
CDR3 length: 19; V gene: TRBV2; D gene: .; clone size: .; J gene: TRBJ2-6; CDR3 protein: CASSESYVLKSSGANVLTF; CDR3 DNA: TGTGCCAGCAGTGAGTCTTACGTACTCAAGAGCTCTGGGGCCAACGTCCTGACTTTC
CDR3 length: 15; V gene: TRBV7-2; D gene: .; clone size: .; J gene: TRBJ2-6; CDR3 protein: CASSLGVTGANVLTF; CDR3 DNA: TGTGCCAGCAGCTTAGGCGTCACTGGGGCCAACGTCCTGACTTTC
CDR3 length: 14; V gene: TRBV11-2; D gene: TRBD1; clone size: .; J gene: TRBJ1-4; CDR3 protein: CASSQAGTGEKLFF; CDR3 DNA: TGTGCCAGCAGCCAGGCGGGGACAGGTGAAAAACTGTTTTTT
CDR3 length: 14; V gene: TRBV5-4; D gene: TRBD1; clone size: few; J gene: TRBJ1-6; CDR3 protein: CASSLSQGGSPLHF; CDR3 DNA: TGTGCCAGCAGCTTATCTCAGGGGGGTTCACCCCTCCACTTT
CDR3 length: 15; V gene: TRBV19; D gene: TRBD1; clone size: .; J gene: TRBJ2-1; CDR3 protein: CASIPTGTGSNEQFF; CDR3 DNA: TGTGCCAGTATCCCCACGGGGACAGGGTCCAATGAGCAGTTCTTC
CDR3 length: 17; V gene: TRBV5-5; D gene: TRBD1; clone size: few; J gene: TRBJ1-3; CDR3 protein: CASSEETGASSGNTIYF; CDR3 DNA: TGTGCCAGCAGCGAAGAAACAGGGGCTAGCTCTGGAAACACCATATATTTT
CDR3 length: 17; V gene: TRBV4-2; D gene: TRBD1; clone size: .; J gene: TRBJ1-2; CDR3 protein: CASSQATGQGNSRGYTF; CDR3 DNA: TGTGCCAGCAGCCAGGCCACGGGACAGGGAAACAGCCGTGGCTACACCTTC
CDR3 length: 11; V gene: TRBV12-3/TRBV12-4; D gene: .; clone size: .; J gene: TRBJ2-1; CDR3 protein: CASSRGLEQFF; CDR3 DNA: TGTGCCAGCAGTAGGGGGTTAGAGCAGTTCTTC
CDR3 length: 14; V gene: TRBV6-5; D gene: .; clone size: .; J gene: TRBJ2-7; CDR3 protein: CASKGLMREGEQYF; CDR3 DNA: TGTGCCAGCAAAGGTTTAATGAGGGAAGGCGAGCAGTACTTC
CDR3 length: 14; V gene: TRBV5-1; D gene: TRBD1; clone size: .; J gene: TRBJ2-7; CDR3 protein: CASTGTGGSYEQYF; CDR3 DNA: TGCGCCAGCACCGGGACAGGGGGCTCCTACGAGCAGTACTTC
CDR3 length: 15; V gene: TRBV14; D gene: TRBD1; clone size: once; J gene: TRBJ2-1; CDR3 protein: CASSPGTGAYNEQFF; CDR3 DNA: TGTGCCAGCAGCCCCGGGACAGGAGCCTACAATGAGCAGTTCTTC
CDR3 length: 15; V gene: TRBV19; D gene: TRBD1; clone size: .; J gene: TRBJ1-5; CDR3 protein: CASSFSGQGGQPQHF; CDR3 DNA: TGTGCCAGTAGTTTCTCGGGACAGGGCGGACAGCCCCAGCATTTT
CDR3 length: 16; V gene: TRBV19; D gene: TRBD2; clone size: .; J gene: TRBJ2-2; CDR3 protein: CASSMTSGGFDGELFF; CDR3 DNA: TGTGCCAGTAGTATGACTAGCGGGGGGTTCGACGGGGAGCTGTTTTTT
CDR3 length: 16; V gene: TRBV6-5; D gene: TRBD2; clone size: .; J gene: TRBJ2-2; CDR3 protein: CASSYLGLGRAGELFF; CDR3 DNA: TGTGCCAGCAGTTACCTAGGTCTGGGGAGGGCGGGGGAGCTGTTTTTT
CDR3 length: 14; V gene: TRBV9; D gene: .; clone size: .; J gene: TRBJ2-5; CDR3 protein: CASSPGQMQETQYF; CDR3 DNA: TGTGCCAGCAGCCCAGGACAGATGCAAGAGACCCAGTACTTC
CDR3 length: 12; V gene: TRBV29-1; D gene: .; clone size: .; J gene: TRBJ1-1; CDR3 protein: CSVGGGNTEAFF; CDR3 DNA: TGCAGCGTTGGGGGAGGGAACACTGAAGCTTTCTTT
CDR3 length: 14; V gene: TRBV6-5; D gene: TRBD1; clone size: .; J gene: TRBJ1-4; CDR3 protein: CASSWGQGAEKLFF; CDR3 DNA: TGTGCCAGCAGCTGGGGACAGGGGGCTGAAAAACTGTTTTTT
CDR3 length: 17; V gene: TRBV5-1; D gene: TRBD1; clone size: once; J gene: TRBJ2-1; CDR3 protein: CASSLPPGTGPGFEQFF; CDR3 DNA: TGCGCCAGCAGCTTGCCCCCCGGGACAGGTCCCGGATTTGAGCAGTTCTTC
CDR3 length: 16; V gene: TRBV5-4; D gene: TRBD2; clone size: .; J gene: TRBJ2-7; CDR3 protein: CASSLAGTSGAYEQYF; CDR3 DNA: TGTGCCAGCAGCTTGGCGGGGACTAGCGGGGCCTACGAGCAGTACTTC
CDR3 length: 18; V gene: TRBV27; D gene: TRBD2; clone size: .; J gene: TRBJ2-6; CDR3 protein: CASRTMGGNTDWANVLTF; CDR3 DNA: TGTGCCAGCAGGACCATGGGGGGGAATACCGACTGGGCCAACGTCCTGACTTTC
CDR3 length: 16; V gene: TRBV2; D gene: .; clone size: .; J gene: TRBJ1-2; CDR3 protein: CASSEVRDNFNYGYTF; CDR3 DNA: TGTGCCAGCAGTGAAGTCCGGGACAACTTTAACTATGGCTACACCTTC
CDR3 length: 16; V gene: TRBV24-1; D gene: TRBD1; clone size: .; J gene: TRBJ2-7; CDR3 protein: CATSDSRTGGVYEQYF; CDR3 DNA: TGTGCCACCAGTGATTCCCGGACAGGGGGCGTTTACGAGCAGTACTTC
CDR3 length: 16; V gene: TRBV7-2; D gene: .; clone size: .; J gene: TRBJ2-3; CDR3 protein: CASSLNPPPGTDTQYF; CDR3 DNA: TGTGCCAGCAGCCTAAACCCGCCCCCCGGCACAGATACGCAGTATTTT
CDR3 length: 15; V gene: TRBV5-4; D gene: .; clone size: .; J gene: TRBJ1-2; CDR3 protein: CASSPYGGANYGYTF; CDR3 DNA: TGTGCCAGCAGCCCTTACGGCGGCGCTAACTATGGCTACACCTTC
CDR3 length: 16; V gene: TRBV7-6; D gene: .; clone size: few; J gene: TRBJ1-3; CDR3 protein: CASSLAYRSTGNTIYF; CDR3 DNA: TGTGCCAGCAGCTTAGCGTACAGGTCAACTGGAAACACCATATATTTT
CDR3 length: 16; V gene: TRBV6-6; D gene: .; clone size: .; J gene: TRBJ1-3; CDR3 protein: CASTTPDRNTGNTIYF; CDR3 DNA: TGTGCCAGCACCACGCCTGACAGAAACACTGGAAACACCATATATTTT
CDR3 length: 12; V gene: TRBV2; D gene: .; clone size: once; J gene: TRBJ2-5; CDR3 protein: CASSRGKETQYF; CDR3 DNA: TGTGCCAGCAGTAGAGGGAAGGAGACCCAGTACTTC
CDR3 length: 14; V gene: TRBV7-9; D gene: .; clone size: .; J gene: TRBJ1-5; CDR3 protein: CASSKGGGNQPQHF; CDR3 DNA: TGTGCCAGCAGCAAGGGGGGGGGCAATCAGCCCCAGCATTTT
CDR3 length: 17; V gene: TRBV13; D gene: .; clone size: once; J gene: TRBJ2-3; CDR3 protein: CASSLGTGLGSPDTQYF; CDR3 DNA: TGTGCCAGCAGCTTAGGAACAGGGTTAGGTAGCCCAGATACGCAGTATTTT
CDR3 length: 16; V gene: TRBV4-2; D gene: .; clone size: .; J gene: TRBJ1-2; CDR3 protein: CASSQDPGGTNYGYTF; CDR3 DNA: TGTGCCAGCAGCCAAGATCCGGGAGGGACTAACTATGGCTACACCTTC
CDR3 length: 14; V gene: TRBV5-1; D gene: .; clone size: .; J gene: TRBJ2-1; CDR3 protein: CASSLNQGDNEQFF; CDR3 DNA: TGCGCCAGCAGCTTGAACCAAGGGGACAATGAGCAGTTCTTC
CDR3 length: 14; V gene: TRBV6-5; D gene: .; clone size: .; J gene: TRBJ1-2; CDR3 protein: CASSYGGAKYGYTF; CDR3 DNA: TGTGCCAGCAGTTACGGTGGGGCGAAATATGGCTACACCTTC
CDR3 length: 14; V gene: TRBV3-1/TRBV3-2; D gene: .; clone size: few; J gene: TRBJ1-2; CDR3 protein: CASSLPGREGGYTF; CDR3 DNA: TGTGCCAGCAGCCTTCCCGGCAGGGAGGGCGGCTACACCTTC
CDR3 length: 13; V gene: TRBV19; D gene: .; clone size: few; J gene: TRBJ1-5; CDR3 protein: CASSRSGNQPQHF; CDR3 DNA: TGTGCCAGTAGTAGATCGGGGAATCAGCCCCAGCATTTT
CDR3 length: 15; V gene: TRBV6-5; D gene: .; clone size: .; J gene: TRBJ1-5; CDR3 protein: CASTLSGDPGWNQHF; CDR3 DNA: TGTGCCAGCACCTTGTCAGGGGACCCGGGATGGAACCAGCATTTT
CDR3 length: 17; V gene: TRBV21-1; D gene: .; clone size: .; J gene: TRBJ2-3; CDR3 protein: CAINTTRTTPPTDTQYF; CDR3 DNA: TGTGCCATCAACACTACTAGGACTACCCCACCCACAGATACGCAGTATTTT
CDR3 length: 16; V gene: TRBV6-5; D gene: TRBD2; clone size: .; J gene: TRBJ2-3; CDR3 protein: CASSYDLAGGQGTQYF; CDR3 DNA: TGTGCCAGCAGCTACGATCTAGCGGGGGGCCAGGGTACGCAGTATTTT
CDR3 length: 14; V gene: TRBV29-1; D gene: .; clone size: once; J gene: TRBJ2-7; CDR3 protein: CSVEVSGHRGEQYF; CDR3 DNA: TGCAGCGTTGAAGTGTCGGGACATAGAGGGGAGCAGTACTTC
CDR3 length: 14; V gene: TRBV11-2; D gene: TRBD1; clone size: .; J gene: TRBJ1-1; CDR3 protein: CASSRSTGSAEAFF; CDR3 DNA: TGTGCCAGCAGCCGATCGACAGGGAGCGCTGAAGCTTTCTTT
CDR3 length: 13; V gene: TRBV4-1; D gene: .; clone size: .; J gene: TRBJ1-2; CDR3 protein: CASSQVANIFYTF; CDR3 DNA: TGCGCCAGCAGCCAAGTGGCAAACATTTTCTACACCTTC
CDR3 length: 15; V gene: TRBV27; D gene: .; clone size: .; J gene: TRBJ1-2; CDR3 protein: CASSRRRVANYGYTF; CDR3 DNA: TGTGCCAGCAGTCGGAGGAGGGTAGCTAACTATGGCTACACCTTC
CDR3 length: 11; V gene: TRBV20-1; D gene: .; clone size: .; J gene: TRBJ1-1; CDR3 protein: CSAPLNTEAFF; CDR3 DNA: TGCAGTGCTCCCTTGAACACTGAAGCTTTCTTT